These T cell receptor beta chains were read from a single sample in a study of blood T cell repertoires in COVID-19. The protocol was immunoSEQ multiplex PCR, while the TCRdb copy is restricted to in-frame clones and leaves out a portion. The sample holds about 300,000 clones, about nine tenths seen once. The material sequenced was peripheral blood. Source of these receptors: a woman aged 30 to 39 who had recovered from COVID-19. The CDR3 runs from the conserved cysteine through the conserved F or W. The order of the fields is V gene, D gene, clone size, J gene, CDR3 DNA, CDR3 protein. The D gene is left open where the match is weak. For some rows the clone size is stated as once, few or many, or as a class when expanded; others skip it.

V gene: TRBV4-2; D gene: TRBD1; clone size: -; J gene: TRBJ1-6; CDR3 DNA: TGTGCCAGCAGCCTCACGATCCGGGACAGGGGGCATTCACCCCTCCACTTT; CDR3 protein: CASSLTIRDRGHSPLHF
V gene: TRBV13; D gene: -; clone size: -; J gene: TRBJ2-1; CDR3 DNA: TGTGCCAGCAGCCGATTAGACAATGAGCAGTTCTTC; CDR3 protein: CASSRLDNEQFF
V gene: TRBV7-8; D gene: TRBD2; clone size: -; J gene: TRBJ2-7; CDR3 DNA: TGTGCCAGCAGCTTAGCCCGGGGACTAGCGGGAACCTACGAGCAGTACTTC; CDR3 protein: CASSLARGLAGTYEQYF
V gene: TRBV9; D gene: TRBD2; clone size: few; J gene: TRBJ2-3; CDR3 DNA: TGTGCCAGCAGCGGGACTAGCGGGGAACAAGATACGCAGTATTTT; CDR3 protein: CASSGTSGEQDTQYF
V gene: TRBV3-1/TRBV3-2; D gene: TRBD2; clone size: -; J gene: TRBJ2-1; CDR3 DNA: TGTGCCAGCAGCCACAGCCTCCGGACTAGCGGGGGGGCTGAGCAGTTCTTC; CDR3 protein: CASSHSLRTSGGAEQFF
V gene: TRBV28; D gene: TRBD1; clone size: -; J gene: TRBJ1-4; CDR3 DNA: TGTGCCAGCAGTTCCGACCAGACAGGGAATGAAAAACTGTTTTTT; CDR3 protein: CASSSDQTGNEKLFF
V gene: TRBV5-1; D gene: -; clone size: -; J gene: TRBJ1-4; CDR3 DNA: TGCGCCAGCAGCTTAACAGGGACCACTAATGAAAAACTGTTTTTT; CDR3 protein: CASSLTGTTNEKLFF
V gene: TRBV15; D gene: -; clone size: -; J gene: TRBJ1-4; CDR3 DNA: TGTGCCACCAGCAGAGGGGAGGACACTAGTAATGAAAAACTGTTTTTT; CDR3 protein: CATSRGEDTSNEKLFF
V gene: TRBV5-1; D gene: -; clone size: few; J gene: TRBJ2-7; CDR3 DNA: TGCGCCAGCAGCTTGAGCAGGGCCTACGAGCAGTACTTC; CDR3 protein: CASSLSRAYEQYF
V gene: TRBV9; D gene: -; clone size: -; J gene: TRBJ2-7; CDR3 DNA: TGTGCCAGCAGCGTTCTAGCTGGGTCCGAGCAGTACTTC; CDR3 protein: CASSVLAGSEQYF
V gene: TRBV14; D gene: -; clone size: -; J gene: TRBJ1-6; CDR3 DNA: TGTGCCAGCAGCCAAGTGACGGGGGTTCGGTCACCCCTCCACTTT; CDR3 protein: CASSQVTGVRSPLHF
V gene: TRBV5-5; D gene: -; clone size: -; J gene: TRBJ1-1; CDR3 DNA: TGTGCCAGCAGCTTGGGGGGGCTTATGAACACTGAAGCTTTCTTT; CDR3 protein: CASSLGGLMNTEAFF
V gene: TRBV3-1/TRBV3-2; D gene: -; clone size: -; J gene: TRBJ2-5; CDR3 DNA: TGTGCCAGCAGCCCGGGGCAAGAGACCCAGTACTTC; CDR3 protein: CASSPGQETQYF
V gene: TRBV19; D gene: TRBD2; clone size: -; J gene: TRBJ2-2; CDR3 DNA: TGTGCCAGTAGTCCGAGACTAGCGGGGGGGCCGGGCACCGGGGAGCTGTTTTTT; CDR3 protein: CASSPRLAGGPGTGELFF
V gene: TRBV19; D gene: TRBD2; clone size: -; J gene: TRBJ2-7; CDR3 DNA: TGTGCCAGTACCAAATATGGGACTAGCGGGGGTTCTCCCCCTTACGAGCAGTACTTC; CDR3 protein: CASTKYGTSGGSPPYEQYF
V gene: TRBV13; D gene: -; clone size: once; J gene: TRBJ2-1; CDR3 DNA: TGTGCCAGCAGCGTTTCGTACAATGAGCAGTTCTTC; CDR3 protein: CASSVSYNEQFF
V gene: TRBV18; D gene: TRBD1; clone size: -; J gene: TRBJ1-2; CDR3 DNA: TGTGCCAGCTCACCGGGACAGGGGCTAATCTATGGCTACACCTTC; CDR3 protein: CASSPGQGLIYGYTF
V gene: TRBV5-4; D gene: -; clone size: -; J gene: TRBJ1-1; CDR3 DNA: TGTGCCAGCAGCCTTGAGGAAGGGGATGAAGCTTTCTTT; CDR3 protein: CASSLEEGDEAFF
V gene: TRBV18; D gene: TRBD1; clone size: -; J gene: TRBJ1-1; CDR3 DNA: TGTGCCAGCTCACCCCAGGGGGGCGGGAACACTGAAGCTTTCTTT; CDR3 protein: CASSPQGGGNTEAFF
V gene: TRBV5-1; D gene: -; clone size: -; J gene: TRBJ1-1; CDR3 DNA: TGCGCCAGCAGCTACAGGGCAGACATGAACACTGAAGCTTTCTTT; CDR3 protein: CASSYRADMNTEAFF
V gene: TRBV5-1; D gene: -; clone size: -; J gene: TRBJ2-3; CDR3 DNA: TGCGCCAGCAGCCCAACGGTCCTGCGGTTCCCAGATACGCAGTATTTT; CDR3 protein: CASSPTVLRFPDTQYF
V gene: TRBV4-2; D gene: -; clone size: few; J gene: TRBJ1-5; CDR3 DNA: TGTGCCAGCAGCCCCGACAGACCCAATCAGCCCCAGCATTTT; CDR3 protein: CASSPDRPNQPQHF
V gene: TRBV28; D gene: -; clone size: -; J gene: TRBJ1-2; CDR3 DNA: TGTGCAACCGGGGGTTACTATGGCTACACCTTC; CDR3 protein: CATGGYYGYTF
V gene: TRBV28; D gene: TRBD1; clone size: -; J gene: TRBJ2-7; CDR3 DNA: TGTGCCAGCATCGCGACAGGGGGCGAATTCTACGAGCAGTACTTC; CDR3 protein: CASIATGGEFYEQYF
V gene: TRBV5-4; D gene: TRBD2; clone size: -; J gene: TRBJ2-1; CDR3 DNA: TGTGCCAGCAGCACCAACCTAGCGGGGGGTACCTACAATGAGCAGTTCTTC; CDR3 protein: CASSTNLAGGTYNEQFF
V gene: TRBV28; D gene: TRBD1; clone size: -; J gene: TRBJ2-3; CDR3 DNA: TGTGCCAGCAGTCCCGGGACAGGGGGCACAGATACGCAGTATTTT; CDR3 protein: CASSPGTGGTDTQYF
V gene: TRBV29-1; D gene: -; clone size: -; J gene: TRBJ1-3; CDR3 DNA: TGCAGCGTTGAACGGGGGACTGGAAACACCATATATTTT; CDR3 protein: CSVERGTGNTIYF
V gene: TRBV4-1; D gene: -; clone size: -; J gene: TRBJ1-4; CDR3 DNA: TGCGCCAGCAGCCAATCTTACTATGGCGAAAAACTGTTTTTT; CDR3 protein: CASSQSYYGEKLFF
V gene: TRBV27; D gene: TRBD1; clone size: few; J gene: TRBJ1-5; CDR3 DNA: TGTGCCAGCAGCCAATCCTTTCGACAGGGTGGCACCAGCAATCAGCCCCAGCATTTT; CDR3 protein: CASSQSFRQGGTSNQPQHF
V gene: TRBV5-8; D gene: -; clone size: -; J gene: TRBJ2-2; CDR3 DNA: TGTGCCAGCAGCCTTACAGGGTCAACCGGGGAGCTGTTTTTT; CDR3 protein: CASSLTGSTGELFF
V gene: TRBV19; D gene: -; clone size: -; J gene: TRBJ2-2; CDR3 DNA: TGTGCCAGTAGTGCGGTAGTTACCGGGGAGCTGTTTTTT; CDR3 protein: CASSAVVTGELFF
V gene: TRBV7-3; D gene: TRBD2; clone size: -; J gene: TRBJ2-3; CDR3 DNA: TGTGCCAGCAGTTACAGCGGGGGTGGCACAGATACGCAGTATTTT; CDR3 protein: CASSYSGGGTDTQYF
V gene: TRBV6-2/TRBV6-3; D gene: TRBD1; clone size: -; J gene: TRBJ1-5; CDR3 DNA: TGTGCCAGCAGTTACACGCGGGACAGGGGTTATAGCAATCAGCCCCAGCATTTT; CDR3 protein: CASSYTRDRGYSNQPQHF
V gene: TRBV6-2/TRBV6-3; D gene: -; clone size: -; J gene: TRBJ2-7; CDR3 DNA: TGTGCCAGCAGTTACGGCCTCTACGAGCAGTACTTC; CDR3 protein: CASSYGLYEQYF
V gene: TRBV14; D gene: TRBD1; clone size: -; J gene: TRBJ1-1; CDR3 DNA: TGTGCCAGCAGCCAAAGGGACAGGGGAGGTGAAGCTTTCTTT; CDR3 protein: CASSQRDRGGEAFF
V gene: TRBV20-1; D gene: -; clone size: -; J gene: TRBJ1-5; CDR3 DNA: TGCAGTGCTACCGTCAATCAGCCCCAGCATTTT; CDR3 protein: CSATVNQPQHF
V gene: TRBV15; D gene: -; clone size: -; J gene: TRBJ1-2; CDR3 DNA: TGTGCCACCAGCAGAGCCCCAGGGGAGAAGGATGGCTACACCTTC; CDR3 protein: CATSRAPGEKDGYTF
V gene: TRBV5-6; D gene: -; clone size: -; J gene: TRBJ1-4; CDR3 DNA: TGTGCCAGCAGCTTCCAGGGTTATGAAAAACTGTTTTTT; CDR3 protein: CASSFQGYEKLFF
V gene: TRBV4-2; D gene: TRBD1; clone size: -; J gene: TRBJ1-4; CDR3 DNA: TGTGCCAGCAGCCAGAGACAGGGGGGAAATAATGAAAAACTGTTTTTT; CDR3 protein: CASSQRQGGNNEKLFF
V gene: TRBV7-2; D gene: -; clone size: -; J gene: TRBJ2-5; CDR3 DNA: TGTGCCAGCAGCCCAGCCAGACAGGTAGAGACCCAGTACTTC; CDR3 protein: CASSPARQVETQYF